Listed below are T cell receptor beta chains from one sample, sequenced in a study of blood T cell repertoires in COVID-19. Profiled with immunoSEQ multiplex PCR; TCRdb holds only in-frame clones, not every one. This table holds about 180,000 clones, over 75% found once. Specimen: PBMCs or T cells enriched from blood (not recorded which). These receptors were collected from a young woman who had recovered from COVID-19. CDR3s include the opening cysteine and the closing phenylalanine or tryptophan. A D gene is named only where the DNA matches it firmly. Only some rows state a clone size, as once, few, many or a class for expanded clones.

V gene: TRBV21-1
J gene: TRBJ2-1
D gene: -
clone size: -
CDR3 DNA: TGTGCCAGCAGCAAAACCTACGGGACTAGCCCCAACGCGCCTATCTACAATGAGCAGTTCTTC
CDR3 protein: CASSKTYGTSPNAPIYNEQFF

V gene: TRBV5-6
J gene: TRBJ1-4
D gene: TRBD1
clone size: -
CDR3 DNA: TGTGCCAGCAGCTCCCCGGGACAGAGGGCAACTAATGAAAAACTGTTTTTT
CDR3 protein: CASSSPGQRATNEKLFF

V gene: TRBV9
J gene: TRBJ2-5
D gene: TRBD1
clone size: -
CDR3 DNA: TGTGCCAGCAGCGTAGACAGGGGGCCCGGGACCCAGTACTTC
CDR3 protein: CASSVDRGPGTQYF

V gene: TRBV9
J gene: TRBJ2-1
D gene: TRBD2
clone size: -
CDR3 DNA: TGTGCCAGCAGCGCCGGGGGGGGCTCCTACAATGAGCAGTTCTTC
CDR3 protein: CASSAGGGSYNEQFF

V gene: TRBV10-3
J gene: TRBJ2-3
D gene: TRBD2
clone size: -
CDR3 DNA: TGTGCCATCAGTGAAGGAAGCGGGGGGAGAGCAGATACGCAGTATTTT
CDR3 protein: CAISEGSGGRADTQYF

V gene: TRBV27
J gene: TRBJ2-7
D gene: -
clone size: -
CDR3 DNA: TGTGCCAGCAGTGCCTTCCAGGGGCTGGTGGGCTACGAGCAGTACTTC
CDR3 protein: CASSAFQGLVGYEQYF

V gene: TRBV19
J gene: TRBJ1-2
D gene: -
clone size: -
CDR3 DNA: TGTGCCAGTAGTATTTCTCAGAGGTATGGCTACACCTTC
CDR3 protein: CASSISQRYGYTF

V gene: TRBV4-3
J gene: TRBJ1-5
D gene: -
clone size: -
CDR3 DNA: TGCGCCAGCAGCCCCACAGGGTGGGGAGGGCAGCCCCAGCATTTT
CDR3 protein: CASSPTGWGGQPQHF

V gene: TRBV28
J gene: TRBJ2-1
D gene: TRBD1
clone size: -
CDR3 DNA: TGTGCCAGCAGTTTATCGGGACAGGGGTCAGATGAGCAGTTCTTC
CDR3 protein: CASSLSGQGSDEQFF

V gene: TRBV4-3
J gene: TRBJ2-3
D gene: TRBD1
clone size: -
CDR3 DNA: TGCGCCAGCAGCCAAGATCGGACAGGGGCAGCAGATACGCAGTATTTT
CDR3 protein: CASSQDRTGAADTQYF

V gene: TRBV28
J gene: TRBJ2-7
D gene: -
clone size: -
CDR3 DNA: TGTGCCAGCAGTAGCCTCGACAGCTTTGTAGGATACGAGCAGTACTTC
CDR3 protein: CASSSLDSFVGYEQYF

V gene: TRBV20-1
J gene: TRBJ1-2
D gene: -
clone size: -
CDR3 DNA: TGCAGTGCTAGAGGGGAGGGACGGAGTCTCTTC
CDR3 protein: CSARGEGRSLF

V gene: TRBV24-1
J gene: TRBJ2-7
D gene: TRBD1
clone size: -
CDR3 DNA: TGTGCCACCAGTGCGAGACAGGGGGCGGACTCCTACGAGCAGTACTTC
CDR3 protein: CATSARQGADSYEQYF

V gene: TRBV4-3
J gene: TRBJ2-2
D gene: -
clone size: -
CDR3 DNA: TGCGCCAGCAGCCAGGTTCGGGTTCGGCCCGGGGAGCTGTTTTTT
CDR3 protein: CASSQVRVRPGELFF

V gene: TRBV18
J gene: TRBJ1-5
D gene: -
clone size: -
CDR3 DNA: TGTGCCAGCTCACCGGACTTCAATCAGCCCCAGCATTTT
CDR3 protein: CASSPDFNQPQHF

V gene: TRBV28
J gene: TRBJ2-6
D gene: TRBD1
clone size: -
CDR3 DNA: TGTGCCAGCAGTTTCCCATCGACAGGGCAAATCTCTGGGGCCAACGTCCTGACTTTC
CDR3 protein: CASSFPSTGQISGANVLTF

V gene: TRBV29-1
J gene: TRBJ1-2
D gene: TRBD1
clone size: -
CDR3 DNA: TGCAGCGTTGAACCACCGGGGACAGTTTATGGCTACACCTTC
CDR3 protein: CSVEPPGTVYGYTF

V gene: TRBV6-2/TRBV6-3
J gene: TRBJ1-2
D gene: -
clone size: -
CDR3 DNA: TGTGCCAGCAGTCCGCCCTTACGGGGCTACACCTTC
CDR3 protein: CASSPPLRGYTF

V gene: TRBV23-1
J gene: TRBJ2-2
D gene: TRBD1
clone size: -
CDR3 DNA: TGCGCCAGCAGTCAATCCGGGACAGGGGGAAATGGCGGGGAGCTGTTTTTT
CDR3 protein: CASSQSGTGGNGGELFF

V gene: TRBV24-1
J gene: TRBJ1-1
D gene: -
clone size: -
CDR3 DNA: TGTGCCACCAGTGATTCCCGGACAGATATGAACACTGAAGCTTTCTTT
CDR3 protein: CATSDSRTDMNTEAFF

V gene: TRBV30
J gene: TRBJ2-1
D gene: -
clone size: -
CDR3 DNA: TGTGCCTGGAGCGCACCGGGAGACAATGAGCAGTTCTTC
CDR3 protein: CAWSAPGDNEQFF

V gene: TRBV5-4
J gene: TRBJ2-1
D gene: TRBD2
clone size: -
CDR3 DNA: TGTGCCAGCAGCCCAGGGACTAGCGGGAACTACAATGAGCAGTTCTTC
CDR3 protein: CASSPGTSGNYNEQFF

V gene: TRBV27
J gene: TRBJ2-3
D gene: -
clone size: once
CDR3 DNA: TGTGCCAGCAGTGACACATCAGATACGCAGTATTTT
CDR3 protein: CASSDTSDTQYF

V gene: TRBV28
J gene: TRBJ2-2
D gene: -
clone size: -
CDR3 DNA: TGTGCCAGCAGTCGTCCTGCGGGATTCACCGGGGAGCTGTTTTTT
CDR3 protein: CASSRPAGFTGELFF

V gene: TRBV6-2/TRBV6-3
J gene: TRBJ2-7
D gene: TRBD2
clone size: few
CDR3 DNA: TGTGCCAGCAGTTACGGGCTAGCGGGAGCCCGCGAGCAGTACTTC
CDR3 protein: CASSYGLAGAREQYF

V gene: TRBV7-8
J gene: TRBJ2-1
D gene: TRBD2
clone size: -
CDR3 DNA: TGTGCCAGCAGCTCGAGCTCAGCGGGAGGCGTCTACAATGAGCAGTTCTTC
CDR3 protein: CASSSSSAGGVYNEQFF